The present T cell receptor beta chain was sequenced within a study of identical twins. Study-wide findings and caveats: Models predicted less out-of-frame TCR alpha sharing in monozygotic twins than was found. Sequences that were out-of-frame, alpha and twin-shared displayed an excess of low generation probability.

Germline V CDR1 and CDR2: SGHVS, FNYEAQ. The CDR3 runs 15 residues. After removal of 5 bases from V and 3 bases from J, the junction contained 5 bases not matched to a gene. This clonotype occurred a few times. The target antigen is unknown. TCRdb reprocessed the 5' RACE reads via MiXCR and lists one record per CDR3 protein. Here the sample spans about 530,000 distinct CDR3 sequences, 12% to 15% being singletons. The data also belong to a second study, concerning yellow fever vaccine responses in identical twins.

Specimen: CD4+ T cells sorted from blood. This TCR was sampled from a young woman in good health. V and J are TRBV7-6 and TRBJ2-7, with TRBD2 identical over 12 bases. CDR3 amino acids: CASSTGLAGNYEQYF. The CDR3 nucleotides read TGTGCCAGCAGCACGGGACTAGCGGGCAACTACGAGCAGTACTTC.